This T cell receptor beta chain derives from a study of early T cells in non-severe SARS-CoV-2 infection. Study details: Sequenced material consisted of bulk RNA (from unsorted whole blood), and chains were unpaired.

Study-wide findings and caveats: Anti-spike CD8 specificities were favored by VDJdb matching, whose results missed private and CD4 specificities.

This clonotype turned up a few times. Antigen: not known. With V trimmed by 0 bases and J by 9 bases, 9 bases remained unmatched. From germline, CDR1 is SGHRS and CDR2 YFSETQ. The CDR3 sequence is 15 residues long. Individual cDNA molecules were tagged with unique molecular identifiers, the study reported. TCRdb itself ran the 5' RACE reads through MiXCR, one entry per CDR3 protein. The sample shows 70,000 to 85,000 distinct CDR3 sequences, about 12% of them seen only once. The chain joins TRBV5-1 to TRBJ2-1; 7 bases match TRBD2. The TCR originated in an adult who was a healthcare worker with PCR-confirmed SARS-CoV-2 infection or an uninfected control (not recorded which). The sequenced sample was whole blood. CDR3 region: CASSLEAGVSPEQFF. For the CDR3, the DNA is TGCGCCAGCAGCTTGGAGGCGGGAGTTAGCCCTGAGCAGTTCTTC.